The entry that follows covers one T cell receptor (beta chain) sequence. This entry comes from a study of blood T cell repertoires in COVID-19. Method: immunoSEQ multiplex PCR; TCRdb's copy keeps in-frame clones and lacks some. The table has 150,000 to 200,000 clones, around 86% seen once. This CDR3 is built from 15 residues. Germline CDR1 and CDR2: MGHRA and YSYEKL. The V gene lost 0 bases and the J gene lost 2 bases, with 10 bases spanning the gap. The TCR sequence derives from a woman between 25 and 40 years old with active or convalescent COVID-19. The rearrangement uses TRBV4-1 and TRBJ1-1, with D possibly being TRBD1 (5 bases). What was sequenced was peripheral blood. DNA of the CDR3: TGCGCCAGCAGCCAAGATTTCGGACAAAACACTGAAGCTTTCTTT. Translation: CASSQDFGQNTEAFF.